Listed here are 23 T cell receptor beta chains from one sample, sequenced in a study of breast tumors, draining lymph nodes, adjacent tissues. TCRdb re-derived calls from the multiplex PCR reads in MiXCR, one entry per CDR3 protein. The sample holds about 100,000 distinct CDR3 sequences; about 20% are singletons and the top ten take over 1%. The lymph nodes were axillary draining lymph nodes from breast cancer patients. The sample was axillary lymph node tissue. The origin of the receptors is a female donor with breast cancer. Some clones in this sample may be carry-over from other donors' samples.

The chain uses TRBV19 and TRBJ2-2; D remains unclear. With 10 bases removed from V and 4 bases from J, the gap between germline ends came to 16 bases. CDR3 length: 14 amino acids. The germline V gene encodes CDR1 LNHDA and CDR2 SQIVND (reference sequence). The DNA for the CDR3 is TGTGCCAATAGACTCTCTCTTGGCACCGGGGAGCTGTTTTTT. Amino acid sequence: CANRLSLGTGELFF.

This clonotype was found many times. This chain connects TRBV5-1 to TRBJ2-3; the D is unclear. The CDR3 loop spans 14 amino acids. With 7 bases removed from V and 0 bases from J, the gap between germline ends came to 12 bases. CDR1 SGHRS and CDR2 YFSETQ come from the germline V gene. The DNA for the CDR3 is TGCGCCAGCGTTAGGGAAACTAGCACAGATACGCAGTATTTT. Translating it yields CASVRETSTDTQYF.

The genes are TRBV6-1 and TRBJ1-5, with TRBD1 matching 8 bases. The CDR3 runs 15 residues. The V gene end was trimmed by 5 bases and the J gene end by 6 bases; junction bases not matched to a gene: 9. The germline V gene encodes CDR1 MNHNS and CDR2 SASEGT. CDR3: CASSNPRGPGQPQHF. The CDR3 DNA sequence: TGTGCCAGCAGTAACCCCAGGGGGCCGGGTCAGCCCCAGCATTTT.

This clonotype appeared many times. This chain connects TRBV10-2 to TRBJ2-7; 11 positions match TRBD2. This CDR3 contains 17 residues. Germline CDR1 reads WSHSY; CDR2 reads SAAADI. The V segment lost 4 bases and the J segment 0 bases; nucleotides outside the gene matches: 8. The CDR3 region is CASSVGTSGPSSYEQYF. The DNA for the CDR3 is TGCGCCAGCAGTGTGGGGACTAGCGGACCGAGCTCCTACGAGCAGTACTTC.

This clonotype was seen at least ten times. CDR3 in DNA: TGTGCCAGCAGCGTTCGGACCGGGACTAGCGGGAGTGGGGAAGAGACCCAGTACTTC. It codes for CASSVRTGTSGSGEETQYF. This chain links TRBV4-2 with TRBJ2-5, with TRBD2 matching over 14 bases. CDR3 size: 19 residues. The J segment lost 3 bases and the V segment lost 5 bases, leaving 14 bases of the junction unmatched. Germline V gives CDR1 LGHNA, CDR2 YNFKEQ.

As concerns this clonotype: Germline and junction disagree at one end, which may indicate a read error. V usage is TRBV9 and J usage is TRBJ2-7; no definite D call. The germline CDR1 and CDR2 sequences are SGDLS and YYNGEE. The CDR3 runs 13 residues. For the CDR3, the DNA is TGTGCCAGCAGCGTAGGGCCGTTCTACGAGCAGCACTTC. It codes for CASSVGPFYEQHF.

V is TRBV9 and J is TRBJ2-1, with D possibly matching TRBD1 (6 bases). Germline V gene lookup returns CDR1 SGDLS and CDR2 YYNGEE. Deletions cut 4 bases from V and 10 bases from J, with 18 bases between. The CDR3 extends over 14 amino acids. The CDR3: CASSRRTQGNEQFF. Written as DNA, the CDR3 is TGTGCCAGCAGCAGACGGACACAGGGCAACGAGCAGTTCTTC.

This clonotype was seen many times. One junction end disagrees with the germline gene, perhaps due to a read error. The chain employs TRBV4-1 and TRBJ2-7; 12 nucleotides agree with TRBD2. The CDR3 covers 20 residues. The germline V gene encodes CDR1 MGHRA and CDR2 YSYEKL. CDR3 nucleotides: TGCGCCAGCAGCCAAAGAAGATCGGATACTAGCGGGAGGCTACATTACGGGCAGTACTTC. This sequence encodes CASSQRRSDTSGRLHYGQYF.

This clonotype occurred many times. The CDR3 spells CASSLGDHSNYGYTF. Here the CDR3 DNA reads TGTGCCAGCAGCTTAGGGGACCACTCTAACTATGGCTACACCTTC. This chain joins TRBV7-9 and TRBJ1-2, with D possibly TRBD1 on 5 matching bases. Trimming removed 1 base from V and 0 bases from J, with 9 bases in between. The germline gives CDR1 SEHNR, CDR2 FQNEAQ (reference sequence). CDR3 size: 15 residues. Drawing the rest from reference TRBV7-9 and TRBJ1-2, the complete variable domain is DTGVSQNPRHKITKRGQNVTFRCDPISEHNRLYWYRQTLGQGPEFLTYFQNEAQLEKSRLLSDRFSAERPKGSFSTLEIQRTEQGDSAMYLCASSLGDHSNYGYTFGSGTRLTVV.

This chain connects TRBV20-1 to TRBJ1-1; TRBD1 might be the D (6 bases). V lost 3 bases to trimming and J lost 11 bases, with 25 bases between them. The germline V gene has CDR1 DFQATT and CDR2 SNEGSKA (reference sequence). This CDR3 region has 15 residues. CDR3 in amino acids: CSASSETGFQVGAFF. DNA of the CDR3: TGCAGTGCTAGTTCTGAAACAGGGTTTCAGGTTGGGGCTTTCTTT.

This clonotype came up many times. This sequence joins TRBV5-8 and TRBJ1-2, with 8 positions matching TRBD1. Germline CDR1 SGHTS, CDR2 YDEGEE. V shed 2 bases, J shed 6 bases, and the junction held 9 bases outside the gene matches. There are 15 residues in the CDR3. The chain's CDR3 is CASSFGSAGGHGYTF. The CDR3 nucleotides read TGTGCCAGCAGCTTTGGATCCGCAGGGGGCCATGGCTACACCTTC.

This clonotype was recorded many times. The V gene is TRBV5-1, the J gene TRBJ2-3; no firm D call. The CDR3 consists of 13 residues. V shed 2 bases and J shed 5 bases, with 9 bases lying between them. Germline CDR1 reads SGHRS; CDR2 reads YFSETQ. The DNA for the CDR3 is TGCGCCAGCAGCTTTTCAATTGGAGATACGCAGTATTTT. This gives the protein CASSFSIGDTQYF.

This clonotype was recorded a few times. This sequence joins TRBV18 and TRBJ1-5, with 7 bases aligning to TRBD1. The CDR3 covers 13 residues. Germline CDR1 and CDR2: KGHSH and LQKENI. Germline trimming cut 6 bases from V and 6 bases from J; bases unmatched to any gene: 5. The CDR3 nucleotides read TGTGCCAGCTCCGACAGGGCGGGTCAGCCCCAGCATTTT. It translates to CASSDRAGQPQHF.

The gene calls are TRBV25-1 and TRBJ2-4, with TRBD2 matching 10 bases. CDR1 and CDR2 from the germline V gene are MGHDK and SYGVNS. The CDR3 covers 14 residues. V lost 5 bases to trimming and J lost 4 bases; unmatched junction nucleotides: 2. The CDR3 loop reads CASSIAGGKNIQYF. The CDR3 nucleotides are TGTGCCAGCAGTATAGCGGGGGGTAAAAACATTCAGTACTTC.

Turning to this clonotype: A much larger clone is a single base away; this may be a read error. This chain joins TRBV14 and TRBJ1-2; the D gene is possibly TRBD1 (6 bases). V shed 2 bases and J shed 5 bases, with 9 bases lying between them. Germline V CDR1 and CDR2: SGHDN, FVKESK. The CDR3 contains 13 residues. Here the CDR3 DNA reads TGTGCCAGCAGCCAAATAAGGGGGTATGGCTACACCTTC. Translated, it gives CASSQIRGYGYTF.

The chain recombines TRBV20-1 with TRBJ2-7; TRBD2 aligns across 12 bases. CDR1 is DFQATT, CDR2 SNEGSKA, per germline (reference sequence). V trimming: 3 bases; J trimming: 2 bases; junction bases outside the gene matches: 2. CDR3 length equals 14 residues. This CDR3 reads CSASWTSGTYEQYF. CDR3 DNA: TGCAGTGCTAGCTGGACTAGCGGGACCTACGAGCAGTACTTC.

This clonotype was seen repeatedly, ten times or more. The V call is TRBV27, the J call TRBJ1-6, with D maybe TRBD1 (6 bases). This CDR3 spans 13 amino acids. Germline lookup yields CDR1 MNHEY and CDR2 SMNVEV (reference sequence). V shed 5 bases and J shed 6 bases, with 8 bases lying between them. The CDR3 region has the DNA TGTGCCAGCAGTACAGGGAGTAATTCACCCCTCCACTTT. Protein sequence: CASSTGSNSPLHF.

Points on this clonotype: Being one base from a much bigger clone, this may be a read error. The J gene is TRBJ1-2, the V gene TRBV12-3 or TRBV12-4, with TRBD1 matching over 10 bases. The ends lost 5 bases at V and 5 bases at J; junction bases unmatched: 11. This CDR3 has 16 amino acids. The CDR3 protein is CASSPTGTGVAYGYTF. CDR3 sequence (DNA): TGTGCCAGCAGTCCAACCGGGACAGGGGTAGCATATGGCTACACCTTC.

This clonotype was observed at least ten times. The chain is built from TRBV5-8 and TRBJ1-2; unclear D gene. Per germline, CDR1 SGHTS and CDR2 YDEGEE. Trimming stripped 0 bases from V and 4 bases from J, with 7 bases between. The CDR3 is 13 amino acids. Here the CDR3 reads CASSLALPYGYTF. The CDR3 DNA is TGTGCCAGCAGCTTGGCCCTCCCCTATGGCTACACCTTC.

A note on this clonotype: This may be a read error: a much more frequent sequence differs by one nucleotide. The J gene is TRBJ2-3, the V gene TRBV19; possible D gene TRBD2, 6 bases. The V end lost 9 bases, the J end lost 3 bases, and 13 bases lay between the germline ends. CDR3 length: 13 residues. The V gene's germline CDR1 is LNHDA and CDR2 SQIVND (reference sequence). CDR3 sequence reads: CASGGDRTDTQYF. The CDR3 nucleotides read TGTGCCAGCGGCGGGGATAGAACAGATACGCAGTATTTT. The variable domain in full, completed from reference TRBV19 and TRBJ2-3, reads DGGITQSPKYLFRKEGQNVTLSCEQNLNHDAMYWYRQDPGQGLRLIYYSQIVNDFQKGDIAEGYSVSREKKESFPLTVTSAQKNPTAFYLCASGGDRTDTQYFGPGTRLTVL.

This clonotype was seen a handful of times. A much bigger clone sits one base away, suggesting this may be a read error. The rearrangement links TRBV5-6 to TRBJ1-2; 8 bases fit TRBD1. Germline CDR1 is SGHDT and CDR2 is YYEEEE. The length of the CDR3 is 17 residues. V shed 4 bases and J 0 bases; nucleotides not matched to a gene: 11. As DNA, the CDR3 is TGTGCCAGCAGCCGCGGCAGGGGGCGACTGTCTAACTATGGCTACACCTTC. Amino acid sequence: CASSRGRGRLSNYGYTF. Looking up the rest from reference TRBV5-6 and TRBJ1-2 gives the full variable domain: DAGVTQSPTHLIKTRGQQVTLRCSPKSGHDTVSWYQQALGQGPQFIFQYYEEEERQRGNFPDRFSGHQFPNYSSELNVNALLLGDSALYLCASSRGRGRLSNYGYTFGSGTRLTVV.

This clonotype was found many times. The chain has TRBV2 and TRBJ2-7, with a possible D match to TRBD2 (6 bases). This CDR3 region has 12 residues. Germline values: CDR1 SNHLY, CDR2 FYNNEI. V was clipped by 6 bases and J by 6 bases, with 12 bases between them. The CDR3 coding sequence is TGTGCCAGCAGCGGGAGTGCCCCCGAGCAGTACTTC. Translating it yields CASSGSAPEQYF.

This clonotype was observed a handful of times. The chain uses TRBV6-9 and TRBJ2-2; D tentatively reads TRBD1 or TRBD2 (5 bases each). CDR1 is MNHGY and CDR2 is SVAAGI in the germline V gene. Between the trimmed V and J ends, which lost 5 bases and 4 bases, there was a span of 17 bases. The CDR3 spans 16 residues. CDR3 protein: CASSPIWRGVTGELFF. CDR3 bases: TGTGCCAGCAGTCCGATTTGGCGAGGGGTCACCGGGGAGCTGTTTTTT.